Below, one TCR beta chain is given with its context. Its antigen is not yet known. Base qualities are not provided; no much larger clone lies one nucleotide away. This sample was included in a study of identical twins (dated by TCRdb to 2016 to 2017). Study-level background: The study deep-sequenced TCR alpha and beta repertoires from monozygotic twins, unrelated adults of various ages and cord blood to test whether fetal clonotypes persist. Replicate twin experiments were performed at different times using different library preparation protocols to rule out contamination. What the study reported, not specific to this receptor: Compared with coincidental sharing between unrelated individuals, out-of-frame TCR alpha sequences shared between twins showed an excess of sequences with low generation probability. Invariant T cells such as MAIT and iNKT could partly confound zero-insertion analyses, though diverse VJ usage argued against this for most clonotypes. Fewer insertions were carried by abundant cord blood beta clonotypes; a weaker similar trend was observed in young adult naive repertoires, while no such trend was observed in memory repertoires. Excess twin sharing in beta out-of-frame sequences was weaker because fewer shared sequences lowered the signal-to-noise ratio. In monozygotic twins, recombination models systematically underestimated out-of-frame TCR alpha sharing, but the models matched the sharing seen between unrelated individuals. Because the same donors could not be followed over many years, conclusions were based on cross-sectional statistical analysis.

The CDR3, from cysteine to phenylalanine, totals 12 residues. The DNA shown is the 36-base CDR3, in frame from base 1. According to the germline V gene, CDR1 reads SNHLY and CDR2 reads FYNNEI. V is clipped by 9 bases and J by 7 bases, and the sequence between their germline boundaries is 16 bases long. Library generation was performed with 5' RACE. TCRdb shows the sequencer as Illumina HiSeq 2000. A universal primer binding site was added through template switching, and the final cDNA carried a unique molecular identifier so that TCR cDNA molecules could be counted accurately. Specific primers in the conserved constant-segment region were used to synthesize first-strand cDNA for the TCR alpha and beta chains. To control for contamination, every cDNA library was double barcoded, receiving both a SMART-Mk sample barcode and Illumina barcodes. TruSeq adapter sequences and Illumina sample barcodes were added in two successive PCR steps. TCR alpha and beta cDNA libraries were sequenced on the Illumina HiSeq platform with custom primers. The authors' analysis ran thus. Raw reads were processed with MiGEC to extract unique molecular identifiers, and MiXCR was used to determine CDR3 positions. For each individual, recombination models were inferred using an EM algorithm with the repgenHMM and IGoR tools. The analysis of shared clonotypes was done with the tcR package in R, with sharing normalized by the product of cloneset sizes. Out-of-frame nonproductive sequences were analyzed to study raw recombination free of thymic and clonal selection effects. TCRdb reran the public reads through fastp at Q25 and MiXCR, keeping productive beta chains. Identical CDR3 proteins give one entry, which carries the most common genes and DNA. The V and J calls come from TCRdb's annotation, not from the publication. This sample has roughly 690,000 distinct CDR3 sequences in its table, and less than 25% of those were observed once. Approximately 4.3% of the sample rests with the top ten.

Every donor in the study was a healthy Caucasian. The twin cohort comprised three pairs of female monozygotic twins, all aged roughly 18 to 29 years. Peripheral blood mononuclear cells were used as the source from which RNA for TCR libraries was isolated. These data were also reused for a study on T cells expressing NK-cell markers. In that second paper, the authors write: Under ten donors provided sorted CD3+CD56+NKG2C+, CD3+CD56+NKG2C- and CD3+CD56-NKG2C+ T-cell subsets, whose TCR beta-chain repertoires were profiled. Among the eight sequenced donors, seven were HCMV-seropositive and one was HCMV-seronegative. In several experiments an anti-gammadeltaTCR antibody was added to restrict sorting to alphabetaTCR-expressing T cells. In six donors, the dominant CD3+CD56+NKG2C+ clonotypes ranked among the top 10 CD8+ clonotypes, making up about 1.0-7.5% of CD8+ T cells. Those dominant clonotypes were again the most abundant among CD3+CD56-NKG2C+ cells in a handful of donors, at about 25-60.1%. Whether the expanded NKG2C-expressing T cell clones were specific for HCMV antigens remained unclear. The eight sequenced donors were randomly selected healthy volunteers, three men and five women. HCMV serostatus was determined by detecting HCMV-specific IgG in serum with a commercial ELISA kit. Bulk peripheral blood T-cell repertoires were additionally sequenced from unsorted PBMC for over five donors. MIGEC was used to demultiplex reads and group the reads by UMI, and MiTCR was used to assemble and quantify clonotypes. Only TCR cDNA sequences supported by at least two reads were kept to exclude erroneous sequences. The tcR package was used for downstream repertoire analysis, with clonotypes matched between fractions based on CDR3 nucleotide sequence plus V segment. VDJmatch was used to annotate antigen specificity against VDJdb, with one amino acid substitution allowed in CDR3.

The sequencing input was PBMCs. This sequence was found in a woman under 30 in good health. Rearrangement joined TRBV2 to TRBJ2-7; D gene: possibly TRBD2, on 6 matching bases. The CDR3 here reads CASSILAIEQYF. The nucleotide sequence is given as TGTGCCAGTTCAATCCTAGCGATTGAGCAGTACTTC. The reference TRBV2 and TRBJ2-7 proteins fill in what lies around the CDR3, so the full variable domain reads EPEVTQTPSHQVTQMGQEVILRCVPISNHLYFYWYRQILGQKVEFLVSFYNNEISEKSEIFDDQFSVERPDGSNFTLKIRSTKLEDSAMYFCASSILAIEQYFGPGTRLTVT.